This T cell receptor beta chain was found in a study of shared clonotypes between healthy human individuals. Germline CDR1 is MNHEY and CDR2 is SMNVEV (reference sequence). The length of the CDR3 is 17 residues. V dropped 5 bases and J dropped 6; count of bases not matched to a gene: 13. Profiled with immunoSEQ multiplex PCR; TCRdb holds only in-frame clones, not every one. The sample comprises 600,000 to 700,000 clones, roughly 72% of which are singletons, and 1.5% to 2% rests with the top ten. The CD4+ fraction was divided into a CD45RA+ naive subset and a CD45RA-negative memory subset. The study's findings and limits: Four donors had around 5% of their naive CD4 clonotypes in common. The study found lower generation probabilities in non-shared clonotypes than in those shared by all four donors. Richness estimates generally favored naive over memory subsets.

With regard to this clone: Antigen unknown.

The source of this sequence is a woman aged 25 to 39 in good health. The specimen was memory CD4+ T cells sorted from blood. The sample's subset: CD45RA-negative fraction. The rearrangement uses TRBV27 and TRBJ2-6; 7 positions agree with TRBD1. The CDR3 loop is CASSPYSGTVEANVLTF. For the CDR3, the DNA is TGTGCCAGCAGTCCTTACTCCGGGACAGTCGAGGCCAACGTCCTGACTTTC. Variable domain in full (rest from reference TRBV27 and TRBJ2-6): EAQVTQNPRYLITVTGKKLTVTCSQNMNHEYMSWYRQDPGLGLRQIYYSMNVEVTDKGDVPEGYKVSRKEKRNFPLILESPSPNQTSLYFCASSPYSGTVEANVLTFGAGSRLTVL.